This T cell receptor (beta chain) was sequenced for a study of cytotoxic CD8 clonotypes in ibrutinib-treated CLL. Study context: Investigators collected response samples after a median about 11 months of treatment, range 6 to 36.

Roughly 2.1 micrograms of genomic DNA came from cryopreserved PBMCs for TCR beta libraries. TCRdb's table, derived via immunoSEQ multiplex PCR, lists solely in-frame clones and lacks some. The data show 250,000 to 350,000 clones, around 77% seen once. To note about this clone: The antigen is not known.

Germline lookup yields CDR1 SGHTA and CDR2 FQGNSA. This CDR3 comprises 12 residues. V lost 8 bases and J 5 bases, leaving 12 bases between the germline ends. Whole-study findings and limits: Public clonotypes were rare and shrank or held steady on treatment. Measured clonality at baseline was greater than in age-matched healthy donors and tracked with circulating CD8+ T-cell counts.

Sequenced here: PBMCs, sampled at disease progression, from a patient treated with ibrutinib. The genes are TRBV7-2 and TRBJ2-5; D is unclear. The TCR originated in a human donor with chronic lymphocytic leukemia. The CDR3 DNA follows: TGTGCCAGCGCGTATTCTGTCGAGACCCAGTACTTC. It translates to CASAYSVETQYF.